The rows below give T cell receptor beta chains drawn from one sample of a study of T-cell memory formation after mild COVID-19. TCRdb itself ran the 5' RACE reads through MiXCR, one entry per CDR3 protein. This sample has roughly 600,000 distinct CDR3 sequences, with roughly 18% found just once. Input material: PBMCs or a T cell subset sorted from them (not recorded which). Source of these receptors: an adult woman who had mild COVID-19 (a few samples of this study predate the infection). Cell type and time point are not known. The CDR3 runs from the conserved cysteine through the conserved F or W. The D gene is left open where the match is weak. Some rows mark clone size as missing; the rest say once, few, many or name a class of expanded clone.

V: TRBV30
size: NA
length: 13
J: TRBJ2-1
D: TRBD1
CDR3: CAWSGQGNDEQFF
DNA: TGTGCCTGGAGTGGACAGGGGAACGATGAGCAGTTCTTC

V: TRBV9
size: NA
length: 18
J: TRBJ2-1
D: TRBD1
CDR3: CASSETGQGFGTYNEQFF
DNA: TGTGCCAGCAGCGAGACGGGACAGGGGTTTGGGACCTACAATGAGCAGTTCTTC

V: TRBV7-6
size: NA
length: 17
J: TRBJ1-1
D: NA
CDR3: CASSFPPWRRPNTEAFF
DNA: TGTGCCAGCAGCTTTCCCCCTTGGCGGCGACCGAACACTGAAGCTTTCTTT

V: TRBV6-5
size: NA
length: 15
J: TRBJ2-5
D: NA
CDR3: CASSYPGTPEHSQYF
DNA: TGTGCCAGCAGTTACCCCGGGACACCTGAACACAGCCAGTACTTC

V: TRBV5-1
size: few
length: 14
J: TRBJ1-2
D: NA
CDR3: CASSLMGNRNDYTF
DNA: TGCGCCAGCAGCTTGATGGGGAATCGGAATGACTACACCTTC

V: TRBV7-2
size: NA
length: 15
J: TRBJ2-3
D: TRBD1
CDR3: CASSEGQGWSDTQYF
DNA: TGTGCCAGCAGTGAGGGACAGGGCTGGTCAGATACGCAGTATTTT

V: TRBV12-3/TRBV12-4
size: NA
length: 15
J: TRBJ2-1
D: NA
CDR3: CASSIKEVGHNEQFF
DNA: TGTGCCAGCAGTATAAAGGAGGTGGGCCATAATGAGCAGTTCTTC

V: TRBV9
size: NA
length: 14
J: TRBJ2-1
D: NA
CDR3: CASSDGTPADEQFF
DNA: TGTGCCAGCAGCGACGGGACTCCAGCGGATGAGCAGTTCTTC

V: TRBV15
size: few
length: 15
J: TRBJ2-7
D: TRBD2
CDR3: CATSRNTGTSYEQYF
DNA: TGTGCCACCAGCAGAAATACCGGGACTAGCTACGAGCAGTACTTC

V: TRBV24-1
size: NA
length: 16
J: TRBJ2-3
D: NA
CDR3: CATSDPGSGAGDTQYF
DNA: TGTGCCACCAGTGATCCAGGCAGCGGCGCCGGCGATACGCAGTATTTT

V: TRBV7-9
size: many
length: 16
J: TRBJ1-1
D: TRBD1
CDR3: CASSQDRGWMNTEAFF
DNA: TGTGCCAGCAGTCAAGACAGGGGTTGGATGAACACTGAAGCTTTCTTT

V: TRBV18
size: NA
length: 13
J: TRBJ1-5
D: NA
CDR3: CASRQTSNQPQHF
DNA: TGTGCCAGCCGACAAACTAGCAATCAGCCCCAGCATTTT

V: TRBV5-1
size: few
length: 16
J: TRBJ2-7
D: TRBD2
CDR3: CASSLLATSGIDEQYF
DNA: TGCGCCAGCAGCCTCCTTGCCACTAGCGGGATAGACGAGCAGTACTTC

V: TRBV7-2
size: NA
length: 16
J: TRBJ2-7
D: TRBD2
CDR3: CASSGSGLAGRYEQYF
DNA: TGTGCCAGCAGCGGGAGCGGACTAGCGGGGCGCTACGAGCAGTACTTC

V: TRBV7-8
size: NA
length: 15
J: TRBJ2-7
D: NA
CDR3: CASSLMVASSYEQYF
DNA: TGTGCCAGCAGCTTAATGGTGGCTAGCTCCTACGAGCAGTACTTC

V: TRBV7-6
size: NA
length: 15
J: TRBJ2-1
D: NA
CDR3: CASSWNRDKYNEQFF
DNA: TGTGCCAGCAGCTGGAACCGGGACAAGTACAATGAGCAGTTCTTC

V: TRBV11-2
size: NA
length: 15
J: TRBJ2-5
D: NA
CDR3: CASSLDTGSDETQYF
DNA: TGTGCCAGCAGCTTAGATACAGGGTCGGATGAGACCCAGTACTTC

V: TRBV6-5
size: few
length: 12
J: TRBJ1-5
D: NA
CDR3: CASGSRHQPQHF
DNA: TGTGCCAGCGGCAGTCGTCATCAGCCCCAGCATTTT

V: TRBV7-3
size: few
length: 15
J: TRBJ2-7
D: TRBD2
CDR3: CASSSGLAGGYEQYF
DNA: TGTGCCAGCAGCTCGGGACTAGCGGGAGGTTACGAGCAGTACTTC

V: TRBV7-9
size: few
length: 14
J: TRBJ2-7
D: TRBD1
CDR3: CASSLGTGEEEQYF
DNA: TGTGCCAGCAGCTTAGGGACAGGGGAGGAAGAGCAGTACTTC

V: TRBV6-2/TRBV6-3
size: NA
length: 15
J: TRBJ2-7
D: TRBD1
CDR3: CASNAHAGGFYEQYF
DNA: TGTGCCAGCAACGCCCACGCAGGGGGCTTCTACGAGCAGTACTTC

V: TRBV29-1
size: NA
length: 12
J: TRBJ1-1
D: TRBD1
CDR3: CSVVRDRVEAFF
DNA: TGCAGCGTTGTACGGGACAGGGTTGAAGCTTTCTTT

V: TRBV29-1
size: NA
length: 12
J: TRBJ1-2
D: TRBD1
CDR3: CSVTTGGLGYTF
DNA: TGCAGCGTTACCACAGGGGGCCTTGGCTACACCTTC

V: TRBV4-2
size: NA
length: 16
J: TRBJ2-7
D: TRBD1
CDR3: CASSLEDRDSFYEQYF
DNA: TGTGCCAGCAGCCTTGAAGACCGGGACAGTTTTTACGAGCAGTACTTC

V: TRBV24-1
size: few
length: 18
J: TRBJ2-5
D: TRBD1
CDR3: CATSEKIPGTGSQETQYF
DNA: TGTGCCACCAGTGAGAAAATCCCCGGGACAGGGTCCCAAGAGACCCAGTACTTC

V: TRBV12-3/TRBV12-4
size: NA
length: 15
J: TRBJ2-7
D: TRBD2
CDR3: CASSQSSGGRPEQYF
DNA: TGTGCCAGCAGCCAATCTAGCGGGGGGCGACCCGAGCAGTACTTC

V: TRBV11-2
size: few
length: 15
J: TRBJ1-3
D: NA
CDR3: CASSYPQVSGNTIYF
DNA: TGTGCCAGCAGCTACCCCCAAGTCTCTGGAAACACCATATATTTT

V: TRBV12-3/TRBV12-4
size: NA
length: 13
J: TRBJ2-5
D: NA
CDR3: CASRLTGLETQYF
DNA: TGTGCCAGCAGACTCACAGGGCTGGAGACCCAGTACTTC

V: TRBV12-3/TRBV12-4
size: few
length: 15
J: TRBJ2-1
D: NA
CDR3: CASSLNQLTIDEQFF
DNA: TGTGCCAGCAGTTTAAATCAGTTAACCATCGATGAGCAGTTCTTC

V: TRBV7-2
size: few
length: 16
J: TRBJ2-1
D: TRBD2
CDR3: CASSLARTSGRNEQFF
DNA: TGTGCCAGCAGCTTAGCGCGGACTAGCGGGAGGAATGAGCAGTTCTTC

V: TRBV4-1
size: few
length: 15
J: TRBJ1-2
D: NA
CDR3: CASSDIGHRTGGYTF
DNA: TGCGCCAGCAGCGACATTGGACACAGAACGGGCGGCTACACCTTC

V: TRBV6-1
size: few
length: 16
J: TRBJ1-3
D: TRBD1
CDR3: CASSDAGRGLENTIYF
DNA: TGTGCCAGCAGTGATGCTGGCAGGGGGCTTGAAAACACCATATATTTT

V: TRBV6-6
size: NA
length: 15
J: TRBJ1-2
D: NA
CDR3: CASSRDLRMDYGYTF
DNA: TGTGCCAGCAGCCGGGACCTCCGGATGGACTATGGCTACACCTTC

V: TRBV12-3/TRBV12-4
size: many
length: 14
J: TRBJ2-1
D: TRBD2
CDR3: CASSGLAGHNEQFF
DNA: TGTGCCAGCAGTGGACTAGCGGGGCACAATGAGCAGTTCTTC

V: TRBV29-1
size: NA
length: 13
J: TRBJ1-2
D: TRBD1
CDR3: CSVSHRDSYGYTF
DNA: TGCAGCGTTTCCCACCGGGACAGCTATGGCTACACCTTC

V: TRBV20-1
size: NA
length: 13
J: TRBJ2-1
D: NA
CDR3: CSARVGPHNEQFF
DNA: TGCAGTGCTAGAGTGGGTCCCCACAATGAGCAGTTCTTC

V: TRBV9
size: NA
length: 14
J: TRBJ2-7
D: NA
CDR3: CASSVASNTYEQYF
DNA: TGTGCCAGCAGCGTAGCTAGCAACACCTACGAGCAGTACTTC

V: TRBV7-9
size: NA
length: 16
J: TRBJ2-5
D: TRBD2
CDR3: CASSLGDGGAMETQYF
DNA: TGTGCCAGCAGCTTAGGCGACGGGGGGGCCATGGAGACCCAGTACTTC

V: TRBV29-1
size: few
length: 14
J: TRBJ2-4
D: NA
CDR3: CSVGVSDSTNIQYF
DNA: TGCAGCGTTGGGGTCTCGGACAGCACAAACATTCAGTACTTC